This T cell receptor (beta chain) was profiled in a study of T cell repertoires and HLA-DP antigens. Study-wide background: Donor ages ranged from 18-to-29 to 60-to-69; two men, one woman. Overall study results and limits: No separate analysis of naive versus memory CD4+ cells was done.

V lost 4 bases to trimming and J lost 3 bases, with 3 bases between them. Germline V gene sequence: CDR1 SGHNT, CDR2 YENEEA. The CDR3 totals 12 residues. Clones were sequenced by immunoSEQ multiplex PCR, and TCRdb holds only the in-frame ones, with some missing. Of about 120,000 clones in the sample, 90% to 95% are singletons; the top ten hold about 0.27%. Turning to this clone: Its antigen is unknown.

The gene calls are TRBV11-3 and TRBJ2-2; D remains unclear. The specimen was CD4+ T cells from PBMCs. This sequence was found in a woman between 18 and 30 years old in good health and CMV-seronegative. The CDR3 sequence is CASSSYTGELFF. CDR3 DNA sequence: TGTGCCAGCAGCTCGTACACCGGGGAGCTGTTTTTT.